These 15 T cell receptor beta chains were all obtained from the same sample, sequenced in a study of T cells after yellow fever vaccination. In TCRdb, the 5' RACE reads were re-called with MiXCR into one record per CDR3 protein. The sample yields a few hundred thousand distinct CDR3 sequences, 3.5% to 4.5% seen once. Sequencing was performed on PBMCs, taken 15 days after the yellow fever booster vaccination. Every receptor here comes from a man younger than 30 who received the YFV17D yellow fever vaccine.

The chain links TRBV7-9 to TRBJ2-7; no clear D gene. There are 13 residues in the CDR3. Trimming removed 5 bases at V and 6 bases at J, with 14 bases between. The germline V gene encodes CDR1 SEHNR and CDR2 FQNEAQ (reference sequence). The CDR3 DNA follows: TGTGCCAGCAGCCCCTCTAGTATTCCCGAGCAGTACTTC. Its translation is CASSPSSIPEQYF.

This clonotype has ten or more counts. The chain has TRBV7-2 and TRBJ1-2; D is perhaps TRBD1 (5 bases). Germline-derived CDR1 and CDR2 are SGHTA and FQGNSA. The V end lost 5 bases, the J end lost 5 bases, and 15 bases lay between the germline ends. The length of the CDR3 is 14 residues. In nucleotides, the CDR3 is TGTGCCAGCAGCGTGGGCGGGGCGATGTATGGCTACACCTTC. This encodes CASSVGGAMYGYTF.

There are many counts of this clonotype. J is TRBJ2-5 and V is TRBV25-1; D call uncertain. Deletions cut 9 bases from V and 5 bases from J, with 7 bases between. The CDR3 is made up of 10 amino acids. Germline CDR1 MGHDK, CDR2 SYGVNS. The CDR3 loop is CASEWETQYF. CDR3 nucleotides: TGTGCCAGTGAATGGGAGACCCAGTACTTC.

In this sample, this clonotype turned up many times. The chain recombines TRBV5-4 with TRBJ2-6, with D perhaps given as TRBD1 or TRBD2 (5 bases each). The CDR3 extends over 18 amino acids. Germline V gene sequence: CDR1 SGHNT, CDR2 YYREEE (reference sequence). Trimming pared 4 bases from V and 4 bases from J, leaving 21 bases between. The CDR3 DNA reads TGTGCCAGCAGCCGGGACGGTATACCGCCTCCCGGGGCCAACGTCCTGACTTTC. It yields the protein CASSRDGIPPPGANVLTF. The variable domain in full, completed from reference TRBV5-4 and TRBJ2-6, reads ETGVTQSPTHLIKTRGQQVTLRCSSQSGHNTVSWYQQALGQGPQFIFQYYREEENGRGNFPPRFSGLQFPNYSSELNVNALELDDSALYLCASSRDGIPPPGANVLTFGAGSRLTVL.

This clonotype was recorded many times. The V gene is TRBV4-3, the J gene TRBJ1-2; D unclear. The CDR3 contains 13 residues. With 0 bases removed from V and 7 bases from J, the gap between germline ends came to 9 bases. The germline gives CDR1 LGHNA, CDR2 YSLEER. The CDR3 here is CASSQERTSGYTF. As DNA, the CDR3 is TGCGCCAGCAGCCAAGAACGAACAAGTGGCTACACCTTC.

In its sample, this clonotype was seen many times. V is TRBV20-1 and J is TRBJ2-1, with D perhaps matching TRBD1 or TRBD2 (5 bases each). Germline V gene sequence: CDR1 DFQATT, CDR2 SNEGSKA (reference sequence). Trimming took off 6 bases at V and 9 bases at J, with 21 bases between the two ends. The CDR3 runs 14 residues. CDR3 DNA sequence: TGCAGTGCCGGCCGGGACGCTGGTATTAGTGAGCAGTTCTTC. As protein: CSAGRDAGISEQFF.

This clonotype came up a few times. This chain joins TRBV24-1 and TRBJ2-1, with D uncertain. The CDR3 is made up of 15 amino acids. Between the trimmed V and J ends, which lost 5 bases and 0 bases, there was a span of 10 bases. Germline loops: CDR1 KGHDR, CDR2 SFDVKD. CDR3 in DNA: TGTGCCACCAGTGTCTTGCGTAGCTCCTACAATGAGCAGTTCTTC. It specifies CATSVLRSSYNEQFF.

This clonotype has more than one count but fewer than ten. V is TRBV7-3 and J is TRBJ1-1; TRBD1 matches at 7 bases. The V segment lost 5 bases and the J segment 6 bases; nucleotides outside the gene matches: 12. Germline V lookup: CDR1 SGHTA, CDR2 FQGTGA. The CDR3 totals 15 residues. The CDR3 protein is CASSAAGTAVAEAFF. Written as DNA, the CDR3 is TGTGCCAGCAGCGCAGCCGGGACAGCAGTAGCTGAAGCTTTCTTT.

This clonotype was counted at least ten times. The J gene is TRBJ1-5, the V gene TRBV7-2; 8 bases are a match to TRBD1. V was pared by 5 bases and J by 3 bases, with 6 bases of the junction left unmatched. The CDR3 sequence is 15 residues long. From germline, CDR1 is SGHTA and CDR2 FQGNSA. The CDR3 DNA follows: TGTGCCAGCAGCCTTGGACAGGGTGACAATCAGCCCCAGCATTTT. It codes for CASSLGQGDNQPQHF.

This clonotype was found a few times. V usage is TRBV10-3 and J usage is TRBJ1-5; possibly TRBD1 for D (5 bases). This CDR3 is built from 15 residues. Trimming cost V 0 bases and J 3 bases, with 9 bases left between them. The germline gives CDR1 ENHRY, CDR2 SYGVKD. This CDR3 reads CAISESTVLNQPQHF. The CDR3 DNA follows: TGTGCCATCAGTGAGTCGACAGTGCTCAATCAGCCCCAGCATTTT.

This clonotype was observed a few times. The genes are TRBV5-1 and TRBJ2-3; TRBD2 matches at 8 bases. Unmatched junction bases numbered 15, after V lost 3 bases and J lost 0 bases. The CDR3 totals 19 residues. Germline V lookup: CDR1 SGHRS, CDR2 YFSETQ. The CDR3 DNA sequence: TGCGCCAGCAGCTCCGGACTAGCCACGTACGTGATTAGCACAGATACGCAGTATTTT. This gives the protein CASSSGLATYVISTDTQYF.

The gene calls are TRBV29-1 and TRBJ2-7; 8 bases are a match to TRBD1. This CDR3 contains 13 residues. J lost 3 bases, V lost 7 bases, and 8 bases had no gene match. Per germline, CDR1 SQVTM and CDR2 ANQGSEA. CDR3 protein: CSAGGDRRYEQYF. Written as DNA, the CDR3 is TGCAGCGCTGGCGGGGACAGGCGCTACGAGCAGTACTTC.

The chain employs TRBV19 and TRBJ2-3, with TRBD1 matching 7 bases. The V and J ends lost 5 bases and 0 bases, in that order; junction bases with no gene match: 2. Germline CDR1 reads LNHDA; CDR2 reads SQIVND (reference sequence). This CDR3 has 14 residues. CDR3 residues: CASSVTGSTDTQYF. The CDR3 nucleotides are TGTGCCAGTAGTGTGACAGGGAGCACAGATACGCAGTATTTT.

This clonotype came up many times. The gene calls are TRBV15 and TRBJ2-7; the D call may be TRBD1 or TRBD2 (5 bases each). This CDR3 has 15 residues. V lost 4 bases to trimming and J lost 0 bases, with 13 bases between them. Germline CDR1 reads LNHNV; CDR2 reads YYDKDF (reference sequence). In nucleotides, the CDR3 is TGTGCCACCAGCACTCCGGGACCGAACTCCTACGAGCAGTACTTC. Its protein is CATSTPGPNSYEQYF.

This clonotype was detected many times. The rearrangement joins TRBV3-1 to TRBJ2-5; D might be TRBD1 (6 bases). In germline, CDR1 is LGHDT, CDR2 YNNKEL (reference sequence). Trimming took 4 bases from V and 5 from J, leaving 17 bases between them. The CDR3 loop spans 15 amino acids. The CDR3 DNA is TGTGCCAGCAGCCTACGACAGGCTGCCGGGGAGACCCAGTACTTC. It is translated as CASSLRQAAGETQYF.